Each of the 18 T cell receptor beta chains below was sequenced from the same sample in a study of PD-1 blockade in classical Hodgkin lymphoma. As to time point: cycle 4 day 1 (C4D1), after less than 7 weeks of nivolumab. Every single patient, without exception, relapsed after autologous stem cell transplantation, and brentuximab vedotin exposure varied. The CD4+ T cells used were purified from thawed PBMCs through magnetic negative selection. Sequencing was performed with immunoSEQ multiplex PCR; in TCRdb, only in-frame clones are kept and a portion is missing. The data hold roughly 20,000 clones, with around 75% observed a single time. The specimen was CD4+ T cells from blood, collected before the fourth cycle of nivolumab. The receptors were gathered from a human donor with classical Hodgkin lymphoma.

The rearrangement uses TRBV7-2 and TRBJ2-1; no reliable D call. Between the trimmed V and J ends, which lost 1 base and 0 bases, there was a span of 7 bases. The germline V gene encodes CDR1 SGHTA and CDR2 FQGNSA. The CDR3 extends over 15 amino acids. CDR3 residues: CASSLGEHSYNEQFF. CDR3 sequence (DNA): TGTGCCAGCAGCTTAGGAGAGCACTCCTACAATGAGCAGTTCTTC.

The rearrangement links TRBV28 to TRBJ2-7, with D unresolved. V lost 4 bases, J lost 4 bases, and 11 bases lay in between. CDR1 and CDR2 (germline): MDHEN, SYDVKM. CDR3 size: 13 residues. For the CDR3, the DNA is TGTGCCAGCAGTTATGGCCCATCATACGAGCAGTACGTC. It translates to CASSYGPSYEQYV.

The J gene is TRBJ1-6, the V gene TRBV5-6, with D unclear. The CDR3 runs to 14 residues. Trimming shortened V by 0 bases and J by 5 bases, and 6 bases separated the two germline ends. Germline V gene sequence: CDR1 SGHDT, CDR2 YYEEEE. The CDR3 coding sequence is TGTGCCAGCAGCTTGGGTCAAGATAATTCACCCCTCCACTTT. Translated: CASSLGQDNSPLHF.

The rearrangement links TRBV2 to TRBJ2-3, with 10 nucleotides matching TRBD2. V lost 6 bases, J lost 6 bases, and 6 bases stayed unmatched. CDR1 and CDR2 from the germline V gene are SNHLY and FYNNEI. The CDR3 runs 14 residues. As DNA, the CDR3 is TGTGCCAGCAGCTTAGCGGGGGGAGGGGATACGCAGTATTTT. It encodes CASSLAGGGDTQYF.

This clone has more than one count but fewer than ten. The CDR3: CAIAKTGGNTIYF. The CDR3 DNA sequence: TGTGCCATCGCGAAGACGGGTGGAAACACCATATATTTT. The gene calls are TRBV10-3 and TRBJ1-3, with D unresolved. The CDR3 consists of 13 residues. The germline V gene has CDR1 ENHRY and CDR2 SYGVKD. V lost 8 bases to trimming and J lost 3 bases, with 11 bases between them.

The J gene is TRBJ1-2, the V gene TRBV19; D remains unclear. This CDR3 region has 15 residues. The germline CDR1 and CDR2 sequences are LNHDA and SQIVND (reference sequence). V dropped 3 bases and J dropped 2 bases, with 13 bases sitting between them. Here the CDR3 reads CASSIQRISNYGYTF. As DNA, the CDR3 is TGTGCCAGTAGTATTCAACGGATATCCAACTATGGCTACACCTTC.

The sample holds a few counts of this clone. The chain has TRBV27 and TRBJ1-1; 10 nucleotides match TRBD1. The V gene end was trimmed by 4 bases and the J gene end by 10 bases; junction bases not matched to a gene: 3. This CDR3 is built from 12 residues. Germline-derived CDR1 and CDR2 are MNHEY and SMNVEV (reference sequence). The CDR3 loop reads CASSSTGGRAFF. In DNA, the CDR3 is TGTGCCAGCAGTTCGACAGGGGGCAGAGCTTTCTTT.

This chain joins TRBV19 and TRBJ1-4; possible D gene TRBD1, 5 bases. V was trimmed by 7 bases and J by 1 base, leaving 7 bases between them. Germline CDR1 and CDR2: LNHDA and SQIVND (reference sequence). The CDR3 is 13 residues long. The DNA of the CDR3 is TGTGCCAGTAATGGGGGAACTAATGAAAAACTGTTTTTT. This sequence encodes CASNGGTNEKLFF.

This clone is a singleton in its sample. The chain has TRBV5-4 and TRBJ2-5, with 14 bases matching TRBD2. V gave up 0 bases and J gave up 7 bases; unmatched junction bases: 8. Germline V gives CDR1 SGHNT, CDR2 YYREEE (reference sequence). This CDR3 is built from 17 residues. The CDR3 sequence is CASSLDGLAGGWGTQYF. The CDR3 DNA reads TGTGCCAGCAGCTTGGATGGACTAGCGGGGGGTTGGGGGACCCAGTACTTC.

This clone was found once. The V and J genes are TRBV12-1 and TRBJ2-7; the listed D gene, TRBD1, was not tested against the DNA. TRBV12-1 is designated a pseudogene. This CDR3 is 14 amino acids long. The CDR3 here is CASSSRDSSYEQYF. Written as DNA, the CDR3 is TGTGCCAGCAGCTCCCGGGACAGCTCCTACGAGCAGTACTTC.

V usage is TRBV11-2 and J usage is TRBJ2-1; D may be TRBD2 (6 bases). Trimming pared 6 bases from V and 6 bases from J, leaving 12 bases between. The V gene's germline CDR1 is SGHAT and CDR2 FQNNGV. This CDR3 is 13 amino acids long. The CDR3 loop reads CASRRVGGNEQFF. CDR3 nucleotide sequence: TGTGCCAGCAGACGAGTGGGGGGCAATGAGCAGTTCTTC.

This clone was counted a single time. The rearrangement uses TRBV4-1 and TRBJ2-5, with D unclear. The germline gives CDR1 MGHRA, CDR2 YSYEKL. The CDR3 contains 13 residues. The ends were cut back, 5 bases at V and 5 bases at J, with 12 bases in the middle. CDR3 amino acids: CASSFTNRETQYF. CDR3 sequence (DNA): TGCGCCAGCAGCTTTACCAACCGGGAGACCCAGTACTTC.

The gene calls are TRBV7-2 and TRBJ2-7; 10 bases line up with TRBD2. This CDR3 has 15 amino acids. In germline, CDR1 is SGHTA, CDR2 FQGNSA. V was pared by 6 bases and J by 0 bases, with 5 bases of the junction left unmatched. CDR3 coding DNA: TGTGCCAGCAGGCCGCTAGCGGGAGCCTCCTACGAGCAGTACTTC. It yields the protein CASRPLAGASYEQYF.

J is TRBJ1-5 and V is TRBV7-2; D uncertain. Germline CDR1 SGHTA, CDR2 FQGNSA. This CDR3 is built from 15 residues. V lost 4 bases and J 3 bases, leaving 13 bases between the germline ends. The CDR3 coding sequence is TGTGCCAGCAGCTCTCGTTTGGGAAACAATCAGCCCCAGCATTTT. Translating it yields CASSSRLGNNQPQHF.

The genes are TRBV5-4 and TRBJ2-7, with 8 bases aligning to TRBD2. Germline V gene sequence: CDR1 SGHNT, CDR2 YYREEE (reference sequence). The CDR3 is 14 residues long. The V gene end was trimmed by 4 bases and the J gene end by 1 base; junction bases not matched to a gene: 4. CDR3 nucleotides: TGTGCCAGCAGCGGCGGGACTAGTTCCTACGAGCAGTACTTC. This sequence encodes CASSGGTSSYEQYF.

CDR3 nucleotide sequence: TGTGCCAGCAGCGTAGGGCTAGCCGAGACCCAGTACTTC. Translated, it gives CASSVGLAETQYF. The V gene is TRBV9, the J gene TRBJ2-5; D might be TRBD2 (5 bases). The length of the CDR3 is 13 residues. From germline, CDR1 is SGDLS and CDR2 YYNGEE. Deletions cut 0 bases from V and 5 bases from J, with 8 bases between. Full variable domain (outside the CDR3, taken from reference TRBV9 and TRBJ2-5): DSGVTQTPKHLITATGQRVTLRCSPRSGDLSVYWYQQSLDQGLQFLIQYYNGEERAKGNILERFSAQQFPDLHSELNLSSLELGDSALYFCASSVGLAETQYFGPGTRLLVL.

The chain couples TRBV6-1 to TRBJ1-5; D is unclear. Trimming removed 4 bases from V and 2 bases from J, with 12 bases in between. In germline, CDR1 is MNHNS, CDR2 SASEGT. The CDR3 has 15 residues. As DNA, the CDR3 is TGTGCCAGCAGTGTAAGGCCAGAGGGCAATCAGCCCCAGCATTTT. Translated: CASSVRPEGNQPQHF.

V is TRBV29-1 and J is TRBJ2-7, with a possible D match to TRBD2 (5 bases). The germline V and J ends were trimmed by 7 bases and 2 bases, with 15 bases remaining between them. Germline V gene lookup returns CDR1 SQVTM and CDR2 ANQGSEA. The CDR3 is made up of 13 amino acids. CDR3 in amino acids: CSAGLSGTYEQYF. CDR3 DNA sequence: TGCAGCGCGGGCCTGTCCGGGACCTACGAGCAGTACTTC.